Listed below are T cell receptor beta chains from one sample, sequenced in a study of cytomegalovirus exposure and HLA in healthy donors. Sequencing used immunoSEQ multiplex PCR; TCRdb keeps in-frame clones, though not all of them. The table for this sample gives 70,000 or so clones. The sample consisted of PBMCs. The source of these receptors is a female donor in good health and CMV-seropositive. The CDR3 runs from the conserved cysteine through the conserved F or W. D genes are given only for firm matches.

v_call	cdr3_length	d_call	j_call	cdr3_aa	cdr3_nt
TRBV19	15	TRBD1	TRBJ2-1	CASSPRGSPYNEQFF	TGTGCCAGTAGCCCCAGGGGGTCCCCCTACAATGAGCAGTTCTTC
TRBV7-2	15	TRBD2	TRBJ2-3	CASSPQRGGTDTQYF	TGTGCCAGCAGCCCTCAGCGGGGGGGCACAGATACGCAGTATTTT
TRBV5-1	14	TRBD1	TRBJ1-2	CASRPGTGVVGYTF	TGCGCCAGCAGGCCCGGGACAGGGGTGGTGGGCTACACCTTC
TRBV20-1	11	NA	TRBJ2-7	CSARRDYEQYF	TGCAGTGCTAGACGGGACTACGAGCAGTACTTC
TRBV18	14	NA	TRBJ2-5	CASSPGQGQETQYF	TGTGCCAGCTCACCAGGGCAGGGGCAAGAGACCCAGTACTTC
TRBV6-1	15	TRBD1	TRBJ1-5	CASSKTGGNNQPQHF	TGTGCCAGCAGCAAGACAGGGGGTAACAATCAGCCCCAGCATTTT
TRBV18	15	TRBD2	TRBJ2-1	CASSPGLAVNNEQFF	TGTGCCAGCTCACCAGGGCTAGCGGTAAACAATGAGCAGTTCTTC
TRBV6-5	15	TRBD1	TRBJ2-7	CASSLDRGSHYEQYF	TGTGCCAGCAGTCTAGACAGGGGATCCCACTACGAGCAGTACTTC
TRBV19	15	NA	TRBJ2-3	CASSIIGVGTDTQYF	TGTGCCAGTAGTATAATAGGGGTGGGCACAGATACGCAGTATTTT
TRBV13	18	NA	TRBJ2-5	CASSDRLVHRTIQETQYF	TGTGCCAGCAGCGACCGACTAGTCCATAGAACCATACAAGAGACCCAGTACTTC
TRBV18	13	NA	TRBJ1-1	CASSPDRATGAFF	TGTGCCAGCTCACCGGACAGAGCCACCGGAGCTTTCTTT
TRBV7-2	15	TRBD1	TRBJ1-3	CASSLARGYGNTIYF	TGTGCCAGCAGCTTAGCCAGGGGGTATGGAAACACCATATATTTT
TRBV28	14	TRBD1	TRBJ1-1	CASSLARGFTEAFF	TGTGCCAGCAGTTTGGCCAGGGGGTTCACTGAAGCTTTCTTT
TRBV28	15	TRBD1	TRBJ1-5	CASSEQGIGNQPQHF	TGTGCCAGCAGCGAACAGGGGATTGGCAATCAGCCCCAGCATTTT
TRBV7-2	14	NA	TRBJ2-1	CASSFERARNEQFF	TGTGCCAGCAGCTTCGAGAGGGCCCGCAATGAGCAGTTCTTC
TRBV9	12	NA	TRBJ2-2	CASSVDSGELFF	TGTGCCAGCAGCGTAGACTCCGGGGAGCTGTTTTTT
TRBV18	14	TRBD1	TRBJ2-7	CASSRGQNVYEQYF	TGTGCCAGCTCACGGGGACAGAATGTATACGAGCAGTACTTC
TRBV30	15	NA	TRBJ1-1	CAWSVWPGMNTEAFF	TGTGCCTGGAGTGTATGGCCGGGAATGAACACTGAAGCTTTCTTT
TRBV30	15	NA	TRBJ2-7	CAWSVQWGLAYEQYF	TGTGCCTGGAGTGTACAATGGGGCTTGGCCTACGAGCAGTACTTC
TRBV7-3	15	TRBD1	TRBJ2-7	CASSPTGQGNDEQYF	TGTGCCAGCAGCCCGACCGGACAGGGTAACGACGAGCAGTACTTC
TRBV6-1	15	TRBD1	TRBJ1-2	CASRKPGQDIYGYTF	TGTGCCAGCAGAAAACCGGGACAGGACATCTATGGCTACACCTTC
TRBV6-1	11	TRBD1	TRBJ1-3	CASRTGATIYF	TGTGCCAGCAGGACAGGGGCCACCATATATTTT
TRBV10-3	14	NA	TRBJ1-2	CAISDLGREDGYTF	TGTGCCATCAGTGACTTGGGCAGGGAGGATGGCTACACCTTC
TRBV29-1	13	NA	TRBJ2-7	CSASGGQIYEQYF	TGCAGTGCCTCCGGAGGACAGATATACGAGCAGTACTTC
TRBV4-2	15	TRBD2	TRBJ2-5	CASSQNGGGAENQYF	TGTGCCAGCAGCCAAAATGGCGGGGGGGCGGAGAACCAGTACTTC
TRBV10-3	15	NA	TRBJ1-5	CAISEGGNSNQPQHF	TGTGCCATCAGCGAGGGGGGCAATAGCAATCAGCCCCAGCATTTT
TRBV9	15	NA	TRBJ1-1	CASSVGLQQNTEAFF	TGTGCCAGCAGCGTAGGGTTACAGCAGAACACTGAAGCTTTCTTT
TRBV4-2	15	TRBD2	TRBJ2-7	CASSQDFSGNYEQYF	TGTGCCAGCAGCCAAGATTTTAGCGGGAACTACGAGCAGTACTTC
TRBV5-4	14	TRBD1	TRBJ2-7	CASSIDRGLYEQYF	TGTGCCAGCAGCATCGACAGGGGGCTCTACGAGCAGTACTTC
TRBV30	15	NA	TRBJ1-5	CAGSVRTLSNQPQHF	TGTGCCGGGAGTGTCCGGACACTTAGCAATCAGCCCCAGCATTTT
TRBV4-3	15	TRBD1	TRBJ2-7	CASSQAGTGYLEQYF	TGCGCCAGCAGCCAAGCCGGGACAGGTTATTTGGAGCAGTACTTC
TRBV4-3	14	NA	TRBJ1-2	CASSQMRGSIGYTF	TGCGCCAGCAGCCAAATGCGCGGGTCTATAGGCTACACCTTC
TRBV7-9	18	NA	TRBJ1-1	CASSSSPTLARPNTEAFF	TGTGCCAGCAGCTCCTCCCCGACACTCGCACGGCCTAACACTGAAGCTTTCTTT
TRBV7-8	14	TRBD1	TRBJ2-7	CASSKGQGTYEQYF	TGTGCCAGCAGCAAAGGACAGGGGACCTACGAGCAGTACTTC
TRBV29-1	16	TRBD1	TRBJ1-1	CSVPNRPGTGNTEDFF	TGCAGCGTTCCAAATCGTCCCGGGACAGGGAACACTGAAGATTTCTTT
TRBV4-3	14	NA	TRBJ1-2	CASSQDTQAYGYTF	TGCGCCAGCAGCCAAGACACTCAGGCCTATGGCTACACCTTC
TRBV7-8	13	NA	TRBJ1-1	CASSARRGTEAFF	TGTGCCAGCAGCGCTAGAAGGGGGACAGAAGCTTTCTTT
TRBV6-4	14	NA	TRBJ2-2	CASSNGSHTGELFF	TGTGCCAGCAGCAACGGGTCCCACACCGGGGAGCTGTTTTTT
TRBV11-2	17	NA	TRBJ2-5	CASSLTLGYPSFETQYF	TGTGCCAGCAGCCTAACTCTGGGCTATCCCTCATTTGAGACCCAGTACTTC
TRBV5-1	15	TRBD1	TRBJ2-1	CASRIQGASYNEQFF	TGCGCCAGCAGGATACAGGGGGCATCCTACAATGAGCAGTTCTTC
TRBV28	12	NA	TRBJ2-3	CASSTRYDTQYF	TGTGCCAGCAGCACTCGCTATGATACGCAGTATTTT
TRBV4-1	17	TRBD2	TRBJ2-1	CASSQGTSSYSYNEQFF	TGCGCCAGCAGCCAAGGGACTAGCTCCTACTCCTACAATGAGCAGTTCTTC
TRBV7-9	19	NA	TRBJ2-3	CASDYVVVSVGREADTQYF	TGTGCCTCCGACTACGTTGTTGTCTCCGTGGGTCGTGAGGCAGATACGCAGTATTTT
TRBV4-2	19	TRBD1	TRBJ1-5	CASSQVRGQTFYSNQPQHF	TGTGCCAGCAGCCAAGTCCGGGGACAGACCTTTTATAGCAATCAGCCCCAGCATTTT
TRBV9	15	TRBD2	TRBJ2-3	CASSVSGGSTDTQYF	TGTGCCAGCAGCGTTAGCGGGGGGTCCACAGATACGCAGTATTTT
TRBV10-3	14	NA	TRBJ2-7	CAIANGGLSYEQYF	TGTGCCATCGCTAACGGGGGTCTCTCCTACGAGCAGTACTTC
TRBV7-2	15	TRBD2	TRBJ2-7	CASSFLAGGAYEQYF	TGTGCCAGCAGCTTTCTAGCGGGGGGAGCCTACGAGCAGTACTTC
TRBV6-5	14	NA	TRBJ1-3	CASSPPGGGNTIYF	TGTGCCAGCAGCCCACCGGGGGGTGGAAACACCATATATTTT